This T cell receptor (beta chain) appears in the sequencing data of a study of T cell responses to AZD1222 COVID-19 vaccine. The overall study: Pooled together were second doses at about 4 or about 12 weeks.

Assay used: immunoSEQ multiplex PCR; TCRdb lists only in-frame clones, some missing. This table holds roughly 100,000 clones, 89% found once. Whole-study findings and limits: Spike-specific TCR breadth and depth rose after two AZD1222 doses. Seropositive AZD1222 recipients at baseline numbered only five or six.

Germline V gives CDR1 SNHLY, CDR2 FYNNEI. The CDR3 has 16 amino acids. With 6 bases removed from V and 0 bases from J, the gap between germline ends came to 14 bases. To note about this clone: Antigen unknown.

The chain is built from TRBV2 and TRBJ2-2; D is ambiguous. The input for sequencing was peripheral blood, taken on day 0 of AZD1222 vaccination. The receptor's source is an adult in good health. This CDR3 is CASSHPPTSNTGELFF. CDR3 DNA sequence: TGTGCCAGCAGCCACCCGCCCACTTCGAACACCGGGGAGCTGTTTTTT.